This T cell receptor (beta chain) derives from a study of glioma-infiltrating T cells after dendritic cell vaccination. Study context: At biweekly intervals, patients got three intradermal dendritic cell vaccine injections.

CDR1 is SGDLS, CDR2 YYNGEE, per germline. Trimming took off 3 bases at V and 0 bases at J, with 6 bases between the two ends. The CDR3 contains 13 residues. The method was immunoSEQ multiplex PCR; TCRdb's version includes in-frame clones alone and lacks a portion of them. The table lists 50,000 to 75,000 clones, 85% to 90% of them singletons. Time point given: after dendritic cell vaccination, including at tumor progression/relapse. Patients had residual fresh-frozen tumor tissue and more than two years of survival data. Before vaccination, two weeks after the third vaccination, and at progression, PBMC were collected.

The gene calls are TRBV9 and TRBJ1-2; D gene ambiguous. This clonotype originated in a human donor with glioblastoma. Material: blood, obtained after dendritic cell vaccination. The CDR3 protein is CASSAETNYGYTF. CDR3 nucleotide sequence: TGTGCCAGCAGCGCCGAGACTAACTATGGCTACACCTTC.